Listed below are T cell receptor beta chains from one sample, sequenced in a study of T cell repertoires in cytomegalovirus infection. TCRdb reprocessed the reads with MiXCR, giving one entry per CDR3 protein. The sample lists around 260,000 distinct CDR3 sequences, roughly 9.1% occurring once. Material for sequencing was PBMCs. These receptors were obtained from a human donor in good health (CMV status not recorded). Some clones in this sample may be carry-over from other donors' samples. CDR3s include the opening cysteine and the closing phenylalanine or tryptophan. The D gene is left open where the match is weak. Clone size is stated in some rows and not others, as once, few, many or a class when expanded.

CDR3 length,D gene,V gene,clone size,J gene,CDR3 DNA,CDR3 protein
13,.,TRBV7-2,many,TRBJ2-1,TGTGCCAGCAGCTTAATTGCGATCGATGAGCAGTTCTTC,CASSLIAIDEQFF
14,.,TRBV14,.,TRBJ1-1,TGTGCCAGCAGCCAAGTACAGACGAGCACTGAAGCTTTCTTT,CASSQVQTSTEAFF
14,.,TRBV19,.,TRBJ1-1,TGTGCCAGTGACAGGAGAGGGTTGAACACTGAAGCTTTCTTT,CASDRRGLNTEAFF
14,.,TRBV19,few,TRBJ2-5,TGTGCCAGTAGTATGGGCAATCGCATGGAGACCCAGTACTTC,CASSMGNRMETQYF
15,TRBD1,TRBV7-2,many,TRBJ1-2,TGTGCCAGCAGCTTTGGACAGGGCCGGGTTAAGGGCTACACCTTC,CASSFGQGRVKGYTF
17,TRBD2,TRBV7-2,many,TRBJ2-1,TGTGCCAGCAGCGGGACTAGCGGGAAAGAGACCTACAATGAGCAGTTCTTC,CASSGTSGKETYNEQFF
13,.,TRBV7-2,many,TRBJ1-6,TGTGCCAGCAGCCTTGGTCGCAATGGACCCCTCCACTTT,CASSLGRNGPLHF
15,.,TRBV7-2,many,TRBJ1-1,TGTGCCAGCAGCGAGAGGACGGTCATGAACACTGAAGCTTTCTTT,CASSERTVMNTEAFF
15,.,TRBV19,.,TRBJ1-1,TGTGCCAGTAGTATAGCCGGGACGGTGAACACTGAAGCTTTCTTT,CASSIAGTVNTEAFF
12,.,TRBV7-9,many,TRBJ1-4,TGTGCCAGCAGCCCTGGGGGTGAAAAACTGTTTTTT,CASSPGGEKLFF
16,.,TRBV29-1,.,TRBJ2-7,TGCAGCGTTGAAGATCCCAGTATGGGGAGCTCCTACGAGCAGTACTTC,CSVEDPSMGSSYEQYF
15,.,TRBV20-1,many,TRBJ2-7,TGCAGTGCTAGAGATCAACCCGCCAGGGGAGACGAGCAGTACTTC,CSARDQPARGDEQYF
13,.,TRBV7-2,many,TRBJ2-5,TGTGCCAGCAGCTTAGGAACCGGGGAGACCCAGTACTTC,CASSLGTGETQYF
14,.,TRBV6-1,few,TRBJ1-5,TGTGCCAGCAGTTTGGGGACCAATGCACAGCCCCAGCATTTT,CASSLGTNAQPQHF
16,TRBD1,TRBV7-6,many,TRBJ1-1,TGTGCCAGCAGCTTAGACCCGGGACAGGGCGACACTGAAGCTTTCTTT,CASSLDPGQGDTEAFF
16,.,TRBV7-2,many,TRBJ1-6,TGTGCCAGCAGCTTTATCGGATCGGGTGGGAATTCACCCCTCCACTTT,CASSFIGSGGNSPLHF
11,.,TRBV12-3/TRBV12-4,.,TRBJ1-1,TGTGCCAGCAGTCTCGAAGCTGAAGCTTTCTTT,CASSLEAEAFF
14,TRBD1,TRBV7-9,many,TRBJ1-6,TGTGCCAGCAAGCCCGACAGGGGGAATTCACCCCTCCACTTT,CASKPDRGNSPLHF
19,TRBD1,TRBV9,.,TRBJ1-2,TGTGCCAGCAGCCCATCACCAGGGGACAGGGAAGGAAGGAACTATGGCTACACCTTC,CASSPSPGDREGRNYGYTF
14,.,TRBV7-2,many,TRBJ1-3,TGTGCCAGCACCCCAATCAACTCTGGAAACACCATATATTTT,CASTPINSGNTIYF
16,TRBD2,TRBV5-3,.,TRBJ2-3,TGTGCCAGCAGCCCCATGACGGGGGGGAACACAGATACGCAGTATTTT,CASSPMTGGNTDTQYF
16,TRBD2,TRBV7-2,.,TRBJ2-7,TGTGCCAGCAGCTCTTTAGCGGGATCGCGGTTTGGGGAGCAGTACTTC,CASSSLAGSRFGEQYF
14,.,TRBV7-2,many,TRBJ1-6,TGTGCCAGCCAGCTAGAGTCTGGCGGTTCACCCCTCCACTTT,CASQLESGGSPLHF
15,.,TRBV11-2,many,TRBJ2-1,TGTGCCAGCAGCCCCCGGTGGGGGGATTCGAGTGAGCAGTTCTTC,CASSPRWGDSSEQFF
12,.,TRBV20-1,many,TRBJ1-2,TGCAGTGCCCCTAGGGCCGATGGAGGCTACACCTTC,CSAPRADGGYTF
12,.,TRBV19,.,TRBJ2-3,TGTGCCACCCGGGATGTCACAGATACGCAGTATTTT,CATRDVTDTQYF
16,.,TRBV7-8,many,TRBJ2-5,TGTGCCAGCAGCTTGGGAGTTTCTCGGGCTCAAGAGACCCAGTACTTC,CASSLGVSRAQETQYF
15,.,TRBV7-2,.,TRBJ2-3,TGTGCCAGCAGCTTCTCCAGGACCCCCGGGGATACGCAGTATTTT,CASSFSRTPGDTQYF
12,TRBD1,TRBV10-2,many,TRBJ1-1,TGCGCCAGCACCCAGACAGGGTCTGAAGCTTTCTTT,CASTQTGSEAFF
15,TRBD1,TRBV2,.,TRBJ1-1,TGTGCCAGCACCGAGGGTGGCAGGGGGCTCACTGAAGCTTTCTTT,CASTEGGRGLTEAFF
15,.,TRBV7-2,many,TRBJ2-3,TGTGCCAGCAGCTTAGGGCGGGACGCACGAGATACGCAGTATTTT,CASSLGRDARDTQYF
13,.,TRBV30,many,TRBJ2-5,TGTGCCTGGAGCCCAGGCTCGATGGAGACCCAGTACTTC,CAWSPGSMETQYF
13,TRBD1,TRBV7-3,once,TRBJ2-2,TGTGCCAGCGGACGGACAGGGCCCGGGGAGCTGTTTTTT,CASGRTGPGELFF